This TCR beta chain was identified during a study of CD8 T cells in ankylosing spondylitis. Overall study results and limits: Apparently characteristic of ankylosing spondylitis blood was a TCR beta motif (about 8 highly homologous variants).

Quantitative 5'-RACE with molecular barcodes generated TCR beta libraries. One entry per CDR3 protein results from TCRdb running MiXCR on the 5' RACE reads. The sample shows 350,000 or so distinct CDR3 sequences, roughly 15% of them seen only once. This CDR3 has 15 amino acids. Between the trimmed V and J ends, which lost 1 base and 3 bases, there was a span of 9 bases. Looked up from germline, CDR1 is SGHTA and CDR2 is FQGNSA. This clonotype has just a few counts. Its target is unknown. V gene TRBV7-2 combines with J gene TRBJ2-2; the D gene is possibly TRBD2 (6 bases). The receptor comes from a male donor with ankylosing spondylitis or in good health (not recorded which). The material sequenced was blood, either unsorted or a sorted T cell fraction (not recorded which). In DNA, the CDR3 is TGTGCCAGCAGCTTAGTGGGACTTTACACCGGGGAGCTGTTTTTT. Translated, it gives CASSLVGLYTGELFF.